This T cell receptor beta chain originates from a study of OX40 agonist ivuxolimab in advanced cancers. This clone was detected once. Assay used: immunoSEQ multiplex PCR; TCRdb lists only in-frame clones, some missing. The table shows roughly 60,000 clones, with about 83% occurring only once. Trimming stripped 4 bases from V and 1 base from J, with 1 base between. Germline V lookup: CDR1 WSHSY, CDR2 SAAADI. This CDR3 region has 12 residues. The receptor was derived from an adult with an advanced solid tumor such as melanoma, head and neck, liver or kidney cancer. The specimen was CD4+ or CD8+ T cells sorted from blood, collected in a trial of the OX40 agonist ivuxolimab. This sequence joins TRBV10-2 and TRBJ2-2; no firm D call. The CDR3, as DNA: TGCGCCAGCAGTGGGAACACCGGGGAGCTGTTTTTT. Protein product: CASSGNTGELFF.